The 11 T cell receptor beta chains below come from one sample, sequenced in a study of T cell responses to AZD1222 COVID-19 vaccine. Produced via immunoSEQ multiplex PCR; TCRdb's table is partial and in-frame only. The sample records 90,000 to 150,000 clones, roughly nine tenths being singletons. The sequencing used peripheral blood, collected on day 0 of AZD1222 vaccination. The receptor set was obtained from an adult in good health.

The genes are TRBV7-9 and TRBJ2-7; 10 bases match TRBD2. This CDR3 contains 15 residues. Germline V gives CDR1 SEHNR, CDR2 FQNEAQ (reference sequence). With V trimmed by 3 bases and J by 3 bases, 5 bases remained unmatched. CDR3 protein: CASSFGRTSGYEQYF. CDR3 nucleotides: TGTGCCAGCAGCTTTGGCCGGACTAGCGGCTACGAGCAGTACTTC.

The V and J genes are TRBV19 and TRBJ1-1; TRBD1 matches at 9 bases. Germline loops: CDR1 LNHDA, CDR2 SQIVND (reference sequence). The junction had 5 bases not matched to a gene; V was cut back by 5 bases and J by 4 bases. This CDR3 has 14 amino acids. This chain's CDR3 is CASSLDRGVTEAFF. CDR3 bases: TGTGCCAGTAGTCTTGACAGGGGGGTCACTGAAGCTTTCTTT. The full variable domain, with the rest looked up from reference TRBV19 and TRBJ1-1, is DGGITQSPKYLFRKEGQNVTLSCEQNLNHDAMYWYRQDPGQGLRLIYYSQIVNDFQKGDIAEGYSVSREKKESFPLTVTSAQKNPTAFYLCASSLDRGVTEAFFGQGTRLTVV.

The gene calls are TRBV12-3 or TRBV12-4 and TRBJ1-5, with D unresolved. The CDR3 spans 13 residues. Trimming stripped 9 bases from V and 6 bases from J, with 15 bases between. The CDR3 spells CASMKGAGQPQHF. The CDR3, as DNA: TGTGCCAGTATGAAGGGAGCAGGTCAGCCCCAGCATTTT.

This chain joins TRBV4-1 and TRBJ1-2; D ambiguous. This CDR3 is built from 15 residues. The germline V gene encodes CDR1 MGHRA and CDR2 YSYEKL. The ends were cut back, 1 base at V and 7 bases at J, with 16 bases in the middle. This CDR3 is CASSQVMGEGRGYTF. The CDR3 bases are TGCGCCAGCAGCCAAGTGATGGGTGAAGGTCGTGGCTACACCTTC.

The CDR3 sequence: CASSQALDRGHTDTQYF. The CDR3 bases are TGTGCCAGCAGCCAAGCCCTGGACAGGGGCCACACAGATACGCAGTATTTT. The chain has TRBV4-2 and TRBJ2-3; 9 bases map to TRBD1. Unmatched junction bases numbered 7, after V lost 1 base and J lost 2 bases. The CDR3 consists of 17 residues. Germline loops: CDR1 LGHNA, CDR2 YNFKEQ.

This chain links TRBV5-4 with TRBJ2-7; 12 bases fit TRBD2. Germline V gene lookup returns CDR1 SGHNT and CDR2 YYREEE (reference sequence). Trimming removed 1 base from V and 4 bases from J; junction bases left unmatched: 3. The CDR3 runs to 15 residues. Written as DNA, the CDR3 is TGTGCCAGCAGCTTGCCGACTAGCGGGAGATACGAGCAGTACTTC. Its translation: CASSLPTSGRYEQYF.

CDR3 nucleotides: TGTGCCAGCAGTGGAGAGGGGGTGAACACTGAAGCTTTCTTT. Its translation: CASSGEGVNTEAFF. This chain links TRBV2 with TRBJ1-1, with D possibly being TRBD1 (6 bases). Per the germline V gene, CDR1 is SNHLY and CDR2 is FYNNEI. Trimming took 4 bases from V and 0 from J, leaving 9 bases between them. The CDR3 contains 14 residues.

This clone was seen a single time. The V gene is TRBV3-1 (or the pseudogene TRBV3-2), the J gene TRBJ2-1; 11 positions match TRBD2. Germline CDR1 and CDR2: LGHDT and YNNKEL (reference sequence). With 4 bases clipped from V and 8 bases from J, the junction kept 7 bases outside the gene matches. This CDR3 spans 15 amino acids. The CDR3 reads CASSLAGGVWDEQFF. CDR3 bases: TGTGCCAGCAGCCTAGCGGGAGGGGTATGGGATGAGCAGTTCTTC.

The genes are TRBV6-5 and TRBJ2-5; no definite D call. Germline V gives CDR1 MNHEY, CDR2 SVGAGI. CDR3 length: 13 amino acids. V lost 7 bases to trimming and J lost 5 bases, with 14 bases between them. CDR3 sequence: CASTPPVGETQYF. Written as DNA, the CDR3 is TGTGCCAGCACCCCCCCCGTGGGGGAGACCCAGTACTTC.

The rearrangement joins TRBV4-3 to TRBJ1-4, with 9 bases fitting TRBD1. The CDR3 loop spans 16 amino acids. V lost 3 bases, J lost 2 bases, and 4 bases stayed unmatched. Germline V gene lookup returns CDR1 LGHNA and CDR2 YSLEER. The CDR3 DNA reads as TGCGCCAGCAGCCAGGAGGACAGGGGTACTAATGAAAAACTGTTTTTT. It encodes CASSQEDRGTNEKLFF.

V is TRBV4-1 and J is TRBJ1-1; tentative D call: TRBD1 (5 bases). The V end was cut by 1 base, the J end by 1 base, with 10 bases between. The germline CDR1 and CDR2 sequences are MGHRA and YSYEKL. CDR3 length: 15 residues. Here the CDR3 DNA reads TGCGCCAGCAGCCAAGCCGGGACGGGGAACACTGAAGCTTTCTTT. Translation gives CASSQAGTGNTEAFF.